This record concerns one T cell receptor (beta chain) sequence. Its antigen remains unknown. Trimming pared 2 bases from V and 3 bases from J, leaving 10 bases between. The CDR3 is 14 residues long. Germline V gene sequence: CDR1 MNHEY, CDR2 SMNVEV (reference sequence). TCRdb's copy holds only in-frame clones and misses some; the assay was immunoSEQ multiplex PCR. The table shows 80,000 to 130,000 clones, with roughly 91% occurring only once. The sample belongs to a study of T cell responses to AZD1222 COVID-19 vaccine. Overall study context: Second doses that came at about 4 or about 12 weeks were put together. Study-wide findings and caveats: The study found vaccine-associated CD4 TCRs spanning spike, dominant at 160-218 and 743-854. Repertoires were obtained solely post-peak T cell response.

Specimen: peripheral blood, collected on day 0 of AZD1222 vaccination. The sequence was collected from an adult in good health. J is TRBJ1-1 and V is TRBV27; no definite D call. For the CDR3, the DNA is TGTGCCAGCAGTTTAAAGGAGGGTTACACTGAAGCTTTCTTT. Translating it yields CASSLKEGYTEAFF.